The rows below give T cell receptor beta chains drawn from one sample of a study of blood T cell repertoires in COVID-19. Generated by immunoSEQ multiplex PCR, the TCRdb table keeps only in-frame clones and is missing some. The sample holds fewer than 50,000 clones, 70% to 90% seen once. Sequenced input: peripheral blood. The receptors come from a man aged 50 to 59 with active COVID-19. Both conserved end residues are part of each CDR3. D genes are given only for firm matches. Size values are once, few and many counts, or a class for expanded clones, and some rows have none.

d_call clone_size j_call v_call cdr3_aa cdr3_nt
NA NA TRBJ2-7 TRBV7-2 CASSRGDEQYF TGTGCCAGCAGCAGGGGTGACGAGCAGTACTTC
TRBD2 NA TRBJ2-1 TRBV7-3 CASSLSGTSYNEQFF TGTGCCAGCAGCTTATCCGGGACTAGCTACAATGAGCAGTTCTTC
NA NA TRBJ2-3 TRBV4-3 CASSQGRLEAHQYF TGCGCCAGCAGCCAAGGGAGACTAGAAGCTCACCAGTATTTT
NA NA TRBJ2-3 TRBV12-5 CASGPRSGADTQYF TGTGCTAGTGGCCCGAGGAGTGGCGCAGATACGCAGTATTTT
TRBD2 once TRBJ2-3 TRBV9 CASSAGLAGGRRTDTQYF TGTGCCAGCAGCGCCGGACTAGCGGGGGGTCGACGCACAGATACGCAGTATTTT
NA NA TRBJ2-1 TRBV4-1 CASSQVREQFF TGCGCCAGCAGCCAAGTCAGGGAGCAGTTCTTC
NA once TRBJ1-5 TRBV19 CASDPDRPYSNQPQHF TGTGCCAGTGACCCGGACAGACCATATAGCAATCAGCCCCAGCATTTT
TRBD1 NA TRBJ1-1 TRBV2 CASSLNRGLGPFF TGTGCCAGCAGTTTGAACAGGGGGCTGGGACCTTTCTTT
NA NA TRBJ2-7 TRBV7-6 CAIPRGRGFPLEQYF TGTGCCATTCCGAGAGGTCGCGGGTTCCCCCTCGAGCAGTACTTC
NA NA TRBJ1-4 TRBV30 CAWSVGDKEKLFF TGTGCCTGGAGTGTAGGGGACAAGGAAAAACTGTTTTTT
TRBD2 NA TRBJ2-3 TRBV9 CASSSPSGSFDTQYF TGTGCCAGCAGCTCACCTAGCGGGAGCTTTGATACGCAGTATTTT
NA NA TRBJ2-3 TRBV11-3 CASSDRTGPDTQYF TGTGCCAGCAGCGACAGGACGGGGCCAGATACGCAGTATTTT
TRBD2 NA TRBJ2-1 TRBV19 CASSLSAGGLSSYNEQFF TGTGCCAGTAGTCTGTCAGCGGGAGGGTTAAGCTCCTACAATGAGCAGTTCTTC
TRBD1 NA TRBJ1-2 TRBV10-2 CASSESYERGRSDGYTF TGCGCCAGCAGTGAGTCCTACGAAAGGGGGCGGTCTGATGGCTACACCTTC
NA NA TRBJ2-6 TRBV3-1/TRBV3-2 CASSPGSGANVLTF TGTGCCAGCAGCCCGGGCTCTGGGGCCAACGTCCTGACTTTC
NA once TRBJ2-7 TRBV10-3 CAISGTKQGREQYF TGTGCCATCAGTGGGACAAAACAGGGTCGGGAGCAGTACTTC
NA NA TRBJ1-2 TRBV30 CAWSSEIYGYTF TGTGCCTGGAGTTCGGAGATCTATGGCTACACCTTC
NA NA TRBJ1-1 TRBV27 CASRGLGNTEAFF TGTGCCAGCAGGGGGCTTGGGAACACTGAAGCTTTCTTT
NA NA TRBJ1-3 TRBV6-1 CASSEMGGFGNTIYF TGTGCCAGCAGTGAAATGGGAGGGTTTGGAAACACCATATATTTT
NA NA TRBJ1-4 TRBV5-1 CASSLAPGGEKLFF TGCGCCAGCAGCTTGGCTCCTGGGGGGGAAAAACTGTTTTTT
NA NA TRBJ1-1 TRBV6-5 CASSYSRASNTEAFF TGTGCCAGCAGTTACTCGCGGGCATCGAACACTGAAGCTTTCTTT
TRBD2 NA TRBJ2-3 TRBV3-1/TRBV3-2 CASSQAGGGWADTQYF TGTGCCAGCAGCCAAGCGGGGGGGGGCTGGGCAGATACGCAGTATTTT
TRBD1 NA TRBJ1-6 TRBV6-5 CASSYTRDSKGSLHF TGTGCCAGCAGTTATACCCGGGACAGCAAAGGATCCCTCCACTTT
NA NA TRBJ2-3 TRBV3-1/TRBV3-2 CASSQGTTDTQYF TGTGCCAGCAGCCAAGGTACAACGGATACGCAGTATTTT
NA NA TRBJ1-5 TRBV19 CASSNNRDNQPQHF TGTGCCAGTAGTAACAACAGGGACAATCAGCCCCAGCATTTT
TRBD1 NA TRBJ2-6 TRBV7-3 CASSFDRVLSGANVLTF TGTGCCAGCAGTTTTGACAGGGTCTTATCTGGGGCCAACGTCCTGACTTTC
NA NA TRBJ2-4 TRBV18 CASSRGGAGINIQYF TGTGCCAGCTCCCGCGGAGGGGCAGGGATTAACATTCAGTACTTC
NA NA TRBJ2-7 TRBV30 CAWISGRDTYEQYF TGTGCCTGGATCAGCGGGCGGGATACCTACGAGCAGTACTTC
NA NA TRBJ2-3 TRBV19 CASSIRPGTSTDTQYF TGTGCCAGTAGTATAAGGCCAGGGACAAGCACAGATACGCAGTATTTT
NA NA TRBJ1-1 TRBV3-1/TRBV3-2 CASSQVGSNTEAFF TGTGCCAGCAGCCAGGTTGGGAGCAACACTGAAGCTTTCTTT
TRBD1 NA TRBJ2-7 TRBV6-5 CASSFPGQGSYEQYF TGTGCCAGCAGTTTTCCGGGACAGGGATCCTACGAGCAGTACTTC
NA NA TRBJ2-7 TRBV3-1/TRBV3-2 CASSLNIERLYF TGTGCCAGCAGCCTGAATATCGAGCGGCTGTACTTC